The next 19 T cell receptor beta chains were all read from a single sample in a study of cytomegalovirus exposure and HLA in healthy donors (dated by TCRdb to about 2017). Preparation of the library involved the immunoSEQ multiplex PCR assay. TCRdb took over this immuneACCESS table, retaining in-frame rearrangements with V and J assigned. Such tables are incomplete; in checked studies, under half of the missing clones stem from an unresolved V gene, and the remainder is unexplained. For this sample the table gives roughly 280,000 clones, of which 65% to 90% were detected only once. Roughly 1% of the sample comes from the top ten. The specimen sequenced was PBMCs. The receptors were gathered from a woman under 30 in good health and CMV-seronegative.

A single count supports this clone. J is TRBJ2-7 and V is TRBV18; no clear D. Germline lookup yields CDR1 KGHSH and CDR2 LQKENI. This CDR3 region has 14 residues. Trimming removed 1 base from V and 3 bases from J, with 10 bases in between. Here the CDR3 reads CASSPLLNSYEQYF. The CDR3 DNA reads TGTGCCAGCTCACCACTTCTAAACAGCTACGAGCAGTACTTC.

The chain recombines TRBV28 with TRBJ2-4, with 7 bases fitting TRBD1. CDR1 MDHEN and CDR2 SYDVKM come from the germline V gene. The V segment lost 5 bases and the J segment 7 bases; nucleotides outside the gene matches: 11. The CDR3 extends over 15 amino acids. The CDR3 DNA reads as TGTGCCAGCAGTAAAAAACAGGGGACCTTGAACATTCAGTACTTC. Protein: CASSKKQGTLNIQYF.

This clone came up a few times. The chain carries TRBV28 and TRBJ1-2; TRBD1 is a possible D gene (6 bases). CDR1 MDHEN and CDR2 SYDVKM come from the germline V gene. V was shortened by 4 bases and J by 3 bases, with 15 bases between the two germline ends. The CDR3 length is 15 residues. In nucleotides, the CDR3 is TGTGCCAGCAGTTCCGGACAGTTCTCGGACTATGGCTACACCTTC. Protein product: CASSSGQFSDYGYTF.

The J gene is TRBJ2-1, the V gene TRBV19, with 10 bases that match TRBD2. Germline V gene sequence: CDR1 LNHDA, CDR2 SQIVND (reference sequence). J gave up 3 bases and V 5 bases, and 4 bases lay outside the gene matches. CDR3 length equals 15 residues. The CDR3 coding sequence is TGTGCCAGTAGTCCACTAGCGGGGTTCTACAATGAGCAGTTCTTC. Its translation: CASSPLAGFYNEQFF.

This clone was detected a few times. The CDR3 DNA reads as TGTGCCAGCAGCCAAGGGGGCGGCACCACGCCTAGCGAGCAGTACTTC. Its protein product is CASSQGGGTTPSEQYF. V usage is TRBV4-2 and J usage is TRBJ2-7; perhaps TRBD1 as D (5 bases). The CDR3 covers 16 residues. Germline values: CDR1 LGHNA, CDR2 YNFKEQ. V gave up 1 base and J gave up 6 bases, with 19 bases separating them.

The rearrangement uses TRBV18 and TRBJ1-6; TRBD1 aligns across 7 bases. CDR3 size: 18 residues. The trim removed 0 bases at V and 7 bases at J, leaving 12 bases unmatched. Germline V gene sequence: CDR1 KGHSH, CDR2 LQKENI. CDR3 loop: CASSPPPSITGANSPLHF. The CDR3 bases are TGTGCCAGCTCACCACCTCCCTCTATTACAGGGGCAAATTCACCCCTCCACTTT.

This clone was seen ten or more times. The gene calls are TRBV4-3 and TRBJ1-2; 9 bases agree with TRBD1. Trimming at V came to 3 bases and at J to 6 bases, leaving 11 bases not matched to a gene. Germline CDR1 is LGHNA and CDR2 is YSLEER. CDR3 length: 16 residues. The CDR3 protein is CASSQVRDRVYHGYTF. Here the CDR3 DNA reads TGCGCCAGCAGCCAGGTACGGGACAGGGTCTACCATGGCTACACCTTC.

This chain links TRBV5-1 with TRBJ1-3; D remains ambiguous. The CDR3 is 15 amino acids. Germline-derived CDR1 and CDR2 are SGHRS and YFSETQ. Between the trimmed V and J ends, which lost 1 base and 2 bases, there was a span of 10 bases. The CDR3 DNA reads TGCGCCAGCAGCTTGTGGGCAGCCACTGGAAACACCATATATTTT. Translation gives CASSLWAATGNTIYF.

This clone was seen once. The rearrangement uses TRBV7-2 and TRBJ2-7; the D gene is possibly TRBD1 (6 bases). The CDR3 is made up of 17 amino acids. The V gene lost 4 bases and the J gene lost 0 bases, with 19 bases spanning the gap. The V gene's germline CDR1 is SGHTA and CDR2 FQGNSA. CDR3: CASSSGQGRQDSYEQYF. CDR3 DNA: TGTGCCAGCAGCTCAGGGCAGGGGAGACAGGACTCCTACGAGCAGTACTTC.

The J gene is TRBJ1-4, the V gene TRBV5-1; TRBD1 matches 7 bases. V lost 2 bases and J lost 4; bases outside the gene matches: 8. In germline, CDR1 is SGHRS, CDR2 YFSETQ. The CDR3 has 16 amino acids. The CDR3 coding sequence is TGCGCCAGCAGCTTACTGATCACAGGGGATAATGAAAAACTGTTTTTT. Translating gives CASSLLITGDNEKLFF.

The chain links TRBV28 to TRBJ1-6, with 12 bases aligning to TRBD1. The trim removed 7 bases at V and 10 bases at J, leaving 14 bases unmatched. CDR3 length equals 17 residues. Germline assignment: CDR1 MDHEN and CDR2 SYDVKM. The CDR3 protein is CASTTPSGQGARSPLHF. CDR3 coding DNA: TGTGCCAGCACTACTCCATCGGGACAGGGGGCCCGATCACCCCTCCACTTT.

This sequence joins TRBV11-2 and TRBJ1-2; possible D gene TRBD1, 6 bases. Germline CDR1 and CDR2: SGHAT and FQNNGV. The V end was cut by 4 bases, the J end by 0 bases, with 12 bases between. The length of the CDR3 is 15 residues. CDR3 loop: CASSSWTATNYGYTF. Here the CDR3 DNA reads TGTGCCAGCAGCTCCTGGACAGCTACTAACTATGGCTACACCTTC. The variable domain in full, completed from reference TRBV11-2 and TRBJ1-2, reads EAGVAQSPRYKIIEKRQSVAFWCNPISGHATLYWYQQILGQGPKLLIQFQNNGVVDDSQLPKDRFSAERLKGVDSTLKIQPAKLEDSAVYLCASSSWTATNYGYTFGSGTRLTVV.

This sequence joins TRBV21-1 and TRBJ2-7; no check of the table's D call, TRBD1, against the DNA was made. TRBV21-1 is reported as a pseudogene. CDR3 length equals 15 residues. The CDR3 loop is CASSKDGTAYYEQYF. CDR3 nucleotides: TGTGCCAGCAGCAAAGATGGGACAGCCTACTACGAGCAGTACTTC.

The chain has TRBV6-5 and TRBJ1-1, with 8 positions matching TRBD1. The V segment lost 6 bases and the J segment 4 bases; nucleotides outside the gene matches: 4. The CDR3 is 13 amino acids. Germline lookup yields CDR1 MNHEY and CDR2 SVGAGI. CDR3 amino acids: CASRRDRSTEAFF. DNA of the CDR3: TGTGCCAGCAGACGGGACAGGAGCACTGAAGCTTTCTTT.

This chain links TRBV5-4 with TRBJ2-7, with D perhaps matching TRBD2 (5 bases). This CDR3 is built from 13 residues. From germline, CDR1 is SGHNT and CDR2 YYREEE (reference sequence). The V end lost 5 bases, the J end lost 4 bases, and 13 bases lay between the germline ends. The DNA for the CDR3 is TGTGCCAGCAGTTCCGGGGTGGTTTACGAGCAGTACTTC. Amino acid sequence: CASSSGVVYEQYF.

J is TRBJ1-5 and V is TRBV2; D perhaps matches TRBD1 (6 bases). Trimming shortened V by 6 bases and J by 0 bases, and 21 bases separated the two germline ends. Per the germline V gene, CDR1 is SNHLY and CDR2 is FYNNEI. This CDR3 has 18 amino acids. The CDR3 region has the DNA TGTGCCAGCAGCGATTTCAACGCTCGGGACACTAGCAATCAGCCCCAGCATTTT. Protein sequence: CASSDFNARDTSNQPQHF.

The chain recombines TRBV6-4 with TRBJ1-1; D uncertain. Trimming removed 6 bases at V and 1 base at J, with 9 bases between. The CDR3 is made up of 13 amino acids. In germline, CDR1 is MRHNA, CDR2 SNTAGT. CDR3 sequence reads: CASSLNRNTEAFF. The CDR3 DNA follows: TGTGCCAGCAGCCTAAACAGGAACACTGAAGCTTTCTTT.

The V call is TRBV5-1, the J call TRBJ1-1, with a weak D call TRBD1 (5 bases). The germline gives CDR1 SGHRS, CDR2 YFSETQ. The CDR3 is 15 residues long. V shed 0 bases and J shed 0 bases, with 9 bases lying between them. CDR3: CASSLEWGMNTEAFF. In DNA form, the CDR3 reads TGCGCCAGCAGCTTGGAATGGGGCATGAACACTGAAGCTTTCTTT.

V gene TRBV5-8 combines with J gene TRBJ1-2; tentative D call: TRBD1 (6 bases). Trimming left V 3 bases short and J 6 bases short, with 12 bases between. Germline CDR1 reads SGHTS; CDR2 reads YDEGEE. The CDR3 has 13 residues. The CDR3 protein is CASSSGTLHGYTF. In DNA, the CDR3 is TGTGCCAGCAGCTCCGGGACACTTCATGGCTACACCTTC.